This T cell receptor (beta chain) emerged from a study of high-grade serous ovarian cancer treatment subgroups. Study observations and caveats: Repertoire similarity ranged about 0.1 to 0.85 between tumors of one patient.

Sequencing was performed with immunoSEQ multiplex PCR; in TCRdb, only in-frame clones are kept and a portion is missing. Here the sample spans 7,000 or so clones, roughly 78% being singletons. The CDR3 is 12 residues long. Unmatched junction bases numbered 3, after V lost 1 base and J lost 11 bases. The germline gives CDR1 SGHTA, CDR2 FQGNSA. Note on this clone: What it binds is not known.

Tumor samples were obtained before definitive surgery or chemotherapy. This rearrangement joins TRBV7-2 to TRBJ2-5; 8 bases line up with TRBD1. This TCR came from a human donor with high-grade serous ovarian cancer. Sequencing was performed on tumor tissue. The CDR3, as DNA: TGTGCCAGCAGCTTAGATACAGGGGGGCAGTACTTC. Amino acid sequence: CASSLDTGGQYF. The full variable domain, in which reference TRBV7-2 and TRBJ2-5 provide the parts outside the CDR3, is GAGVSQSPSNKVTEKGKDVELRCDPISGHTALYWYRQSLGQGLEFLIYFQGNSAPDKSGLPSDRFSAERTGGSVSTLTIQRTQQEDSAVYLCASSLDTGGQYFGPGTRLLVL.